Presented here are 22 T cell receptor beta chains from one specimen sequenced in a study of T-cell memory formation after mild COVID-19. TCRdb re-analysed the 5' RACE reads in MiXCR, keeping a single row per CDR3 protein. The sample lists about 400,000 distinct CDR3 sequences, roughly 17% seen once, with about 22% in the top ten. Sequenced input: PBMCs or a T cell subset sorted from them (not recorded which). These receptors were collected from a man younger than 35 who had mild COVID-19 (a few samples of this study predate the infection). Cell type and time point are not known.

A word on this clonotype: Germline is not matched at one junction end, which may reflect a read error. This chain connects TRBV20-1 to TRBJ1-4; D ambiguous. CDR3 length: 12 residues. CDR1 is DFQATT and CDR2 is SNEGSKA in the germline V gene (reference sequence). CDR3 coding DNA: TGCAGTGCTACTCAAGGGTCGGACGGAGCCCTTTTT. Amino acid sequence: CSATQGSDGALF.

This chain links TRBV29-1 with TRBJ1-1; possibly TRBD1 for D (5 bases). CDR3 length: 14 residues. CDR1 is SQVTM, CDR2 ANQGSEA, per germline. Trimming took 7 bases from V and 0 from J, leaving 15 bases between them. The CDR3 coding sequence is TGCAGCGCGCTAGGACAAATCATGAACACTGAAGCTTTCTTT. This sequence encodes CSALGQIMNTEAFF.

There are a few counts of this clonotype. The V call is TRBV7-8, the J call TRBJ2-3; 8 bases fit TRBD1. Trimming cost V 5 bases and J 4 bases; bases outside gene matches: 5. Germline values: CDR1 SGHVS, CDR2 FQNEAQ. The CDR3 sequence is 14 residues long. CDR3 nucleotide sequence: TGTGCCAGCAGCCTTCCAGGGGGCCCAGATACGCAGTATTTT. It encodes CASSLPGGPDTQYF.

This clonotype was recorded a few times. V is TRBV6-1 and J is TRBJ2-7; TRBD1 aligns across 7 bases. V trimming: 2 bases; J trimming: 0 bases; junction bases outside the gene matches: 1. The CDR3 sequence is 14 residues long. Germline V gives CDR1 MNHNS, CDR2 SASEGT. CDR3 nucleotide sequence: TGTGCCAGCAGTGAATGGGACAGCTCCTACGAGCAGTACTTC. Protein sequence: CASSEWDSSYEQYF.

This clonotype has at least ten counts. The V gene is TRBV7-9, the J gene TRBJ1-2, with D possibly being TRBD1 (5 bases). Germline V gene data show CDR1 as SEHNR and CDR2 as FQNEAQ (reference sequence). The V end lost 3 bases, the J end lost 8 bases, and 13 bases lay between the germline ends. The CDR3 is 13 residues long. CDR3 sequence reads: CASSFSRGGGYTF. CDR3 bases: TGTGCCAGCAGCTTTAGTAGGGGAGGCGGCTACACCTTC.

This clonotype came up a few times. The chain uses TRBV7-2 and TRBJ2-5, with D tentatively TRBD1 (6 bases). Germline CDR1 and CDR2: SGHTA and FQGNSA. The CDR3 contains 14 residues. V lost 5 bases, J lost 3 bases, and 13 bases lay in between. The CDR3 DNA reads TGTGCCAGCAGCAGAAACAGGGCGGAAGAGACCCAGTACTTC. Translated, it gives CASSRNRAEETQYF.

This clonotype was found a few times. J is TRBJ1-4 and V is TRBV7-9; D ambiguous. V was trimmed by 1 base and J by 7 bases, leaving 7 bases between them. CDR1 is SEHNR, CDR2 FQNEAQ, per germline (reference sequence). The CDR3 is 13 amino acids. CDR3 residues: CASSLVVGEKLFF. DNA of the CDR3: TGTGCCAGCAGCTTAGTAGTTGGTGAAAAACTGTTTTTT.

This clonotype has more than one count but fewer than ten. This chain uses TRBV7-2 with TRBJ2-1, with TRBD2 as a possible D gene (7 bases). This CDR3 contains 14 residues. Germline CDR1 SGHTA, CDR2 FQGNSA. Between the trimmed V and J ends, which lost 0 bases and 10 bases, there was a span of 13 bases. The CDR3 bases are TGTGCCAGCAGCTTAGCTGGGGGGGGCCGGGAGCAGTTCTTC. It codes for CASSLAGGGREQFF.

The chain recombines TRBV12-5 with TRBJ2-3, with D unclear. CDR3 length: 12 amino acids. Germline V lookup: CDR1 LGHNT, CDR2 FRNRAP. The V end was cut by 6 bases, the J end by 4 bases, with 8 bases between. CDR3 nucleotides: TGTGCTAGTGGCTTCAATCCAGATACGCAGTATTTT. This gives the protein CASGFNPDTQYF.

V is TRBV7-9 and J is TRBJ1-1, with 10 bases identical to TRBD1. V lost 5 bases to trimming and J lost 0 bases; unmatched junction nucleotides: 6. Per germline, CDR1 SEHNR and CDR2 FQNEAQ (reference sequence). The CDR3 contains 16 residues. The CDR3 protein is CASSRGTGDMNTEAFF. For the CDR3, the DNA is TGTGCCAGCAGCCGAGGGACAGGGGACATGAACACTGAAGCTTTCTTT.

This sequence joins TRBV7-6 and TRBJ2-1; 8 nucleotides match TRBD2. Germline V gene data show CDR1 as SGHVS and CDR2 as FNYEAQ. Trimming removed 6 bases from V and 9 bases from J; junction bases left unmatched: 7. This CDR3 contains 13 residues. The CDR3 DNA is TGTGCCAGCAGGCCGGGAGGGGTCGGTGAGCAGTTCTTC. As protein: CASRPGGVGEQFF.

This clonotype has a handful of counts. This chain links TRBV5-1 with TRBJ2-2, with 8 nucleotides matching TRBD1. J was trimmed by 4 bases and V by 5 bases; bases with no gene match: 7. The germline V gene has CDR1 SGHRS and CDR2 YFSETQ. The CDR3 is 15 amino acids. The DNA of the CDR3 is TGCGCCAGCAGGATCACAGGGGGAGGCACCGGGGAGCTGTTTTTT. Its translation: CASRITGGGTGELFF. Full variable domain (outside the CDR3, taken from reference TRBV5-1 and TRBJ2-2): KAGVTQTPRYLIKTRGQQVTLSCSPISGHRSVSWYQQTPGQGLQFLFEYFSETQRNKGNFPGRFSGRQFSNSRSEMNVSTLELGDSALYLCASRITGGGTGELFFGEGSRLTVL.

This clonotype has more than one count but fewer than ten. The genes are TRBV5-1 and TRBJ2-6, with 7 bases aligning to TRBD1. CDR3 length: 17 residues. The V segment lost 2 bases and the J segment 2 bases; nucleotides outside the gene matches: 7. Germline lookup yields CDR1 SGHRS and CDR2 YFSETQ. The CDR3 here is CASSLGGTNPGANVLTF. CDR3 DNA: TGCGCCAGCAGCTTAGGGGGCACAAACCCTGGGGCCAACGTCCTGACTTTC.

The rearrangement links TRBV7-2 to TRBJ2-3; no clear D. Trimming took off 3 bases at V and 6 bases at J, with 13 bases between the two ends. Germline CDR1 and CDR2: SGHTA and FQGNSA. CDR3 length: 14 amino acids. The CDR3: CASSFAKGSDTQYF. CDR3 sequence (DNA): TGTGCCAGCAGCTTCGCGAAGGGTTCGGATACGCAGTATTTT. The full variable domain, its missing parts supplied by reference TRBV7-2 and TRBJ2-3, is GAGVSQSPSNKVTEKGKDVELRCDPISGHTALYWYRQSLGQGLEFLIYFQGNSAPDKSGLPSDRFSAERTGGSVSTLTIQRTQQEDSAVYLCASSFAKGSDTQYFGPGTRLTVL.

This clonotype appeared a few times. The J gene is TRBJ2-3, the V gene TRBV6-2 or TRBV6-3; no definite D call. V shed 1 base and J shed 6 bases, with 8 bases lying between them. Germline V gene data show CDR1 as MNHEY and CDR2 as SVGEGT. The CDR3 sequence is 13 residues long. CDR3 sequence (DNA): TGTGCCAGCAGTTACTACCAGCTGGATACGCAGTATTTT. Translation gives CASSYYQLDTQYF.

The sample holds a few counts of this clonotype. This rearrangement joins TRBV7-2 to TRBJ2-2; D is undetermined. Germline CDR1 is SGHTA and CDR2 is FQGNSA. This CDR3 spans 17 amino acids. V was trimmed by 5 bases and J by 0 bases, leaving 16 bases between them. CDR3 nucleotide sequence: TGTGCCAGCAGCAAAAGGGCTGGGGAACCGAACACCGGGGAGCTGTTTTTT. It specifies CASSKRAGEPNTGELFF.

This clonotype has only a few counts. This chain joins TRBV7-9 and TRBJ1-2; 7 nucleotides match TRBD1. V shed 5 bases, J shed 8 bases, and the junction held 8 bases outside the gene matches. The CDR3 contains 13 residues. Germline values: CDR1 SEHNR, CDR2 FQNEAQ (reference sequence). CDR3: CASSANRGGGYTF. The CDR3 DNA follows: TGTGCCAGCAGCGCCAACAGGGGAGGAGGCTACACCTTC.

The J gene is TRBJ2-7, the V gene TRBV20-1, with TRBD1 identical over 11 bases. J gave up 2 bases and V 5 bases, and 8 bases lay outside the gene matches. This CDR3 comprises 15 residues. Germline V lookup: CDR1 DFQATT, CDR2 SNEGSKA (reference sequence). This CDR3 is CSASHGQGAPYEQYF. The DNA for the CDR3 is TGCAGTGCTTCCCACGGACAGGGGGCACCCTACGAGCAGTACTTC.

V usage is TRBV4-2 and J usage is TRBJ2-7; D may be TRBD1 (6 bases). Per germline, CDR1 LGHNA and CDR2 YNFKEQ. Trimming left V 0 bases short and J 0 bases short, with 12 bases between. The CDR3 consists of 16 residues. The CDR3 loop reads CASSQEGTLSSYEQYF. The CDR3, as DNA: TGTGCCAGCAGCCAAGAAGGGACACTAAGCTCCTACGAGCAGTACTTC.

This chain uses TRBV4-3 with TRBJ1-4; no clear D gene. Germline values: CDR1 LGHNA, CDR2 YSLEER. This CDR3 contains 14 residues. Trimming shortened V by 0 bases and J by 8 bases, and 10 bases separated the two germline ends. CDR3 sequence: CASSQDLDGEKLFF. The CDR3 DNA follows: TGCGCCAGCAGCCAAGATCTAGACGGGGAAAAACTGTTTTTT.

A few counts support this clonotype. In DNA form, the CDR3 reads TGTGCGGCGGGCAGGGAGCGTCCCGGGGAGCTGTTTTTT. It encodes CAAGRERPGELFF. The V gene is TRBV5-4, the J gene TRBJ2-2; perhaps D is TRBD1 or TRBD2 (5 bases each). CDR1 and CDR2 from the germline V gene are SGHNT and YYREEE (reference sequence). This CDR3 contains 13 residues.

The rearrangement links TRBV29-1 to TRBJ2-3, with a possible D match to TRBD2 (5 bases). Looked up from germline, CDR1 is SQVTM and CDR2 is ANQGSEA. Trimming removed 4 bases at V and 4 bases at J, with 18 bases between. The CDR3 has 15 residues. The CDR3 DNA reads TGCAGCGTTGGGGGAAGAGGGAACAGTCCAGATACGCAGTATTTT. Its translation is CSVGGRGNSPDTQYF.